This TCR beta chain appears in the sequencing data of a study of T cell changes during pregnancy in multiple sclerosis. The table came from immunoSEQ multiplex PCR; TCRdb's copy has only in-frame clones and leaves some out. The table lists under 45,000 clones, 88% of them singletons. From germline, CDR1 is SGHVS and CDR2 FNYEAQ. J was trimmed by 0 bases and V by 8 bases; bases with no gene match: 3. There are 14 residues in the CDR3. Specimen: CD8+ T cells from peripheral blood mononuclear cells, collected in the first trimester of pregnancy. The chain joins TRBV7-6 to TRBJ2-1; 8 bases are shared with TRBD2. The source of this sequence is a female donor with multiple sclerosis, enrolled in a pregnancy study. The CDR3 sequence: CASGSGGSYNEQFF. DNA for the CDR3: TGTGCCAGCGGGAGCGGGGGCTCCTACAATGAGCAGTTCTTC.